Following are 20 T cell receptor beta chains from one sample sequenced in a study of T cell changes during pregnancy in multiple sclerosis. Clones were sequenced by immunoSEQ multiplex PCR, and TCRdb holds only the in-frame ones, with some missing. In the table there are 13,000 or so clones, approximately 91% of which are singletons. Sequencing used CD8+ T cells from peripheral blood mononuclear cells, obtained in the first trimester of pregnancy. Receptors originate from a female donor with multiple sclerosis, enrolled in a pregnancy study.

This sequence joins TRBV19 and TRBJ2-3, with TRBD2 identical over 7 bases. Losses at the gene ends were 0 bases for V and 2 bases for J; bases not matched to a gene: 8. The CDR3 consists of 17 residues. CDR1 is LNHDA and CDR2 is SQIVND in the germline V gene (reference sequence). The CDR3, as DNA: TGTGCCAGTAGTATAGATCGTCTAGCGGAAGACACAGATACGCAGTATTTT. Protein product: CASSIDRLAEDTDTQYF.

The V call is TRBV30, the J call TRBJ1-1, with D unresolved. Trimming cost V 3 bases and J 0 bases, with 5 bases left between them. Germline V gene lookup returns CDR1 GTSNPN and CDR2 SVGIG (reference sequence). This CDR3 has 12 amino acids. The CDR3 spells CAWSIVNTEAFF. The CDR3 DNA follows: TGTGCCTGGAGCATAGTGAACACTGAAGCTTTCTTT. Together with reference TRBV30 and TRBJ1-1, the CDR3 gives the full variable domain: SQTIHQWPATLVQPVGSPLSLECTVEGTSNPNLYWYRQAAGRGLQLLFYSVGIGQISSEVPQNLSASRPQDRQFILSSKKLLLSDSGFYLCAWSIVNTEAFFGQGTRLTVV.

The gene calls are TRBV5-4 and TRBJ1-1, with D possibly TRBD1 on 6 matching bases. Germline-derived CDR1 and CDR2 are SGHNT and YYREEE (reference sequence). V was shortened by 4 bases and J by 6 bases, with 13 bases between the two germline ends. CDR3 length: 13 amino acids. The CDR3 DNA sequence: TGTGCCAGCAGCGTCGGGTCAGGGGCTGAAGCTTTCTTT. It codes for CASSVGSGAEAFF.

V gene TRBV6-4 combines with J gene TRBJ2-3; 10 bases align to TRBD2. This CDR3 has 15 amino acids. The trim removed 3 bases at V and 5 bases at J, leaving 5 bases unmatched. Germline V lookup: CDR1 MRHNA, CDR2 SNTAGT. The DNA of the CDR3 is TGTGCCAGCAGTGAGGAAGCGGGGGGGCAAGATACGCAGTATTTT. Residues: CASSEEAGGQDTQYF.

The CDR3, as DNA: TGCAGCGTTGATTCGGGGTTCCCTTACGAGCAGTACTTC. It is translated as CSVDSGFPYEQYF. The chain employs TRBV29-1 and TRBJ2-7; D possibly corresponds to TRBD2 (5 bases). Trimming stripped 3 bases from V and 4 bases from J, with 13 bases between. This CDR3 has 13 amino acids. Germline CDR1 reads SQVTM; CDR2 reads ANQGSEA.

The count of this clone is one. V and J are TRBV4-1 and TRBJ1-4; D unclear. The CDR3 runs to 15 residues. In germline, CDR1 is MGHRA, CDR2 YSYEKL. V was pared by 1 base and J by 7 bases, with 13 bases between. The CDR3 bases are TGCGCCAGCAGCCAAGTCGCGTGGGGAGGTGAAAAACTGTTTTTT. Residues: CASSQVAWGGEKLFF.

This clone was recorded once. The chain recombines TRBV6-6 with TRBJ1-1; 9 bases match TRBD1. The CDR3 has 16 residues. Germline CDR1 and CDR2: MNHNY and SVGAGI (reference sequence). The V gene end was trimmed by 6 bases and the J gene end by 1 base; junction bases not matched to a gene: 9. In DNA, the CDR3 is TGTGCCAGCAGCCGGTGGACAGGGGCTGAGAACACTGAAGCTTTCTTT. Translated, it gives CASSRWTGAENTEAFF.

The chain links TRBV9 to TRBJ2-2; 8 bases line up with TRBD2. The CDR3 totals 15 residues. With 4 bases clipped from V and 13 bases from J, the junction kept 15 bases outside the gene matches. Germline values: CDR1 SGDLS, CDR2 YYNGEE. This CDR3 reads CASSPIRGTGRGLFF. CDR3 in DNA: TGTGCCAGCAGCCCCATCCGGGGGACCGGGAGGGGGCTGTTTTTT.

The chain links TRBV4-1 to TRBJ2-5, with 13 bases aligning to TRBD2. Germline V lookup: CDR1 MGHRA, CDR2 YSYEKL. The CDR3 sequence is 17 residues long. Trimming took 0 bases from V and 2 from J; bases not matched to a gene: 3. This CDR3 reads CASSQDTSGGAQETQYF. Here the CDR3 DNA reads TGCGCCAGCAGCCAAGATACTAGCGGGGGGGCACAAGAGACCCAGTACTTC.

The chain is built from TRBV9 and TRBJ2-7; a weak D match, TRBD1 (6 bases). This CDR3 contains 13 residues. V was clipped by 2 bases and J by 3 bases, with 9 bases between them. Germline assignment: CDR1 SGDLS and CDR2 YYNGEE. The chain's CDR3 is CASSVGHNYEQYF. The CDR3 coding sequence is TGTGCCAGCAGCGTGGGACATAACTACGAGCAGTACTTC.

This clone was found once. V is TRBV27 and J is TRBJ2-3; 11 bases align to TRBD2. The CDR3 spans 15 residues. Per the germline V gene, CDR1 is MNHEY and CDR2 is SMNVEV (reference sequence). Trimming removed 6 bases from V and 2 bases from J; junction bases left unmatched: 4. CDR3 region: CASSPLAGATDTQYF. The CDR3 DNA reads TGTGCCAGCAGCCCACTAGCGGGGGCCACAGATACGCAGTATTTT.

The chain uses TRBV14 and TRBJ2-1; D perhaps matches TRBD2 (5 bases). CDR3 length: 17 residues. Germline CDR1 reads SGHDN; CDR2 reads FVKESK. V was shortened by 1 base and J by 5 bases, with 18 bases between the two germline ends. The CDR3 coding sequence is TGTGCCAGCAGCCAAGGGCCTGGAGGTGGCTCTGACAATGAGCAGTTCTTC. Its translation is CASSQGPGGGSDNEQFF.

The chain has TRBV28 and TRBJ2-7; 9 bases are a match to TRBD1. CDR1 is MDHEN and CDR2 is SYDVKM in the germline V gene. J gave up 4 bases and V 3 bases, and 4 bases lay outside the gene matches. The CDR3 has 14 residues. CDR3 amino acids: CASSFSGQGYEQYF. The CDR3 DNA reads as TGTGCCAGCAGTTTTTCGGGACAGGGTTACGAGCAGTACTTC.

This sequence joins TRBV6-6 and TRBJ1-1; the D is unclear. Trimming removed 4 bases at V and 0 bases at J, with 9 bases between. The length of the CDR3 is 14 residues. Germline values: CDR1 MNHNY, CDR2 SVGAGI (reference sequence). CDR3 sequence: CASSFVPLNTEAFF. The DNA for the CDR3 is TGTGCCAGCAGTTTTGTCCCCTTGAACACTGAAGCTTTCTTT.

This chain joins TRBV15 and TRBJ1-4; 9 bases are a match to TRBD1. CDR1 is LNHNV, CDR2 YYDKDF, per germline (reference sequence). CDR3 length: 16 residues. V was clipped by 3 bases and J by 5 bases; unmatched bases: 7. The CDR3 DNA follows: TGTGCCACCAGCAGGGAGTCAGGGACAGGGAATGAAAAACTGTTTTTT. This translates into CATSRESGTGNEKLFF.

The chain recombines TRBV4-1 with TRBJ2-1; D uncertain. Germline values: CDR1 MGHRA, CDR2 YSYEKL. The V gene lost 1 base and the J gene lost 4 bases, with 11 bases spanning the gap. This CDR3 has 15 residues. The CDR3 DNA sequence: TGCGCCAGCAGCCAAGGCCGACTTGCTTACAATGAGCAGTTCTTC. As protein: CASSQGRLAYNEQFF.

This chain joins TRBV19 and TRBJ1-1; possible D gene TRBD1, 6 bases. This CDR3 is 14 amino acids long. Germline V CDR1 and CDR2: LNHDA, SQIVND (reference sequence). The V end was cut by 6 bases, the J end by 4 bases, with 15 bases between. The CDR3 bases are TGTGCCAGTAGCCTGGGGGCGGTCGGCACTGAAGCTTTCTTT. It codes for CASSLGAVGTEAFF.

This sequence joins TRBV2 and TRBJ2-1; 7 bases fit TRBD1. Trimming at V came to 3 bases and at J to 6 bases, leaving 8 bases not matched to a gene. This CDR3 contains 15 residues. CDR1 is SNHLY, CDR2 FYNNEI, per germline. CDR3 nucleotides: TGTGCCAGCAGTGAGGCCCCGACAGGGCGCAATGAGCAGTTCTTC. Amino acid sequence: CASSEAPTGRNEQFF. Full variable domain (rest looked up from reference TRBV2 and TRBJ2-1): EPEVTQTPSHQVTQMGQEVILRCVPISNHLYFYWYRQILGQKVEFLVSFYNNEISEKSEIFDDQFSVERPDGSNFTLKIRSTKLEDSAMYFCASSEAPTGRNEQFFGPGTRLTVL.

This clone was recorded only once. The chain uses TRBV30 and TRBJ2-1; 9 positions agree with TRBD2. V lost 7 bases to trimming and J lost 8 bases; unmatched junction nucleotides: 9. Germline loops: CDR1 GTSNPN, CDR2 SVGIG (reference sequence). The length of the CDR3 is 13 residues. The CDR3 sequence is CASPGLAPDEQFF. The CDR3 DNA sequence: TGTGCCTCCCCGGGACTAGCCCCTGATGAGCAGTTCTTC.

This chain connects TRBV25-1 to TRBJ1-2; D is uncertain. Germline-derived CDR1 and CDR2 are MGHDK and SYGVNS. CDR3 length equals 13 residues. The ends were cut back, 5 bases at V and 4 bases at J, with 11 bases in the middle. CDR3 coding DNA: TGTGCCAGCAGTCCGACGGGAAGCTATGGCTACACCTTC. Translating it yields CASSPTGSYGYTF.